This T cell receptor (beta chain) was retrieved from a study of blood T cell repertoires in COVID-19. Study at large: Material from acute and convalescent COVID-19 was sourced from the United States, Italy and Spain. PBMCs, B-cell-depleted T cells, or T cells were the source of the cDNA or gDNA that made up the material.

Germline values: CDR1 MDHEN, CDR2 SYDVKM. The CDR3 length is 17 residues. With 5 bases clipped from V and 5 bases from J, the junction kept 12 bases outside the gene matches. Produced via immunoSEQ multiplex PCR; TCRdb's table is partial and in-frame only. The sample has approximately 100,000 clones; around 92% are singletons. The sequenced material came from peripheral blood. The V call is TRBV28, the J call TRBJ2-3, with 11 bases that match TRBD2. The clonotype comes from a man aged 45 to 65 with active COVID-19. The CDR3 loop reads CASSQFSGRALIDTQYF. As DNA, the CDR3 is TGTGCCAGCAGTCAATTTAGCGGGAGGGCCCTGATAGATACGCAGTATTTT. Full variable domain (outside the CDR3, taken from reference TRBV28 and TRBJ2-3): DVKVTQSSRYLVKRTGEKVFLECVQDMDHENMFWYRQDPGLGLRLIYFSYDVKMKEKGDIPEGYSVSREKKERFSLILESASTNQTSMYLCASSQFSGRALIDTQYFGPGTRLTVL.